The subject of this entry is one T cell receptor beta chain. One end of the junction does not line up with germline, which may come from a read error. Treatment noted: around 19 received Ad26.COV2.S at low or high dose, single or two shots; about 5 received placebo; per-sample allocation not given. Sampling happened 63 days after the first vaccine or placebo injection. The record originates from a study of Ad26.COV2.S vaccination and SARS-CoV-2 variants. The repertoire was sequenced with immunoSEQ multiplex PCR; TCRdb's copy has only in-frame clones and lacks some. The data hold 300,000 to 450,000 clones, with approximately 81% observed a single time. This CDR3 comprises 16 residues. CDR1 and CDR2 (germline): SSHAT, FNYEAQ (reference sequence).

This TCR came from a person aged 18 to 65 who received the Ad26.COV2.S COVID-19 vaccine or a placebo. Specimen: peripheral blood, collected in a trial of Ad26.COV2.S vaccine versus placebo. V usage is TRBV7-7 and J usage is TRBJ2-2; D remains unclear. The CDR3 sequence is CASSLVPDPSTGELFF. The CDR3 DNA reads as TGTGCTAGCAGCTTGGTCCCGGATCCATCCACCGGGGAGCTGTTTTTT.